This paragraph reports one TCR beta chain. Its target is not known. V lost 5 bases, J lost 2 bases, and 17 bases lay in between. The CDR3 contains 16 residues. Looked up from germline, CDR1 is SGHAT and CDR2 is FQNNGV. This sample was taken from a study of post-analysis software for immune sequencing data. Study in general: Some patients lacked subtype; others had relapsing-remitting, secondary progressive or progressive-relapsing disease.

Study-wide results and limits: Normalized Chao1 diversity in multiple sclerosis patients fell significantly below that of controls. Patients carried roughly 5 TRBV segments more frequently than controls did, and TRBV5-6, TRBV5-1 and TRBV20-1 were among them.

Libraries were made from TCR beta cDNA, and they carried unique molecular identifiers. TCRdb recomputed calls from the PCR reads with MiXCR, one row per CDR3 protein. The table has some 800,000 distinct CDR3 sequences, around 42% seen once; the top ten hold roughly 4.9%. The chain links TRBV11-2 to TRBJ2-3; D possibly uses TRBD1 or TRBD2 (5 bases each). The material sequenced was blood. This receptor was identified in a girl aged 10 to 17 with multiple sclerosis. Here the CDR3 DNA reads TGTGCCAGCAGCCATCGCAAGGGACCCGACACAGATACGCAGTATTTT. This encodes CASSHRKGPDTDTQYF.